Many counts were recorded for the clone carrying this T cell receptor beta chain. V was cut by 5 bases and J by 5 bases, with 6 bases left in between. Germline CDR1 MRHNA, CDR2 SNTAGT. This CDR3 contains 12 residues. The record originates from a study of prognosis after radiotherapy for stage I lung cancer. From genomic DNA, two-round multiplex PCR was used to amplify TCR beta CDR3. Amplification in first-round PCR relied on primers specific to each TRBV and TRBJ gene. Via MiXCR, TCRdb re-called the multiplex PCR reads, giving one row per CDR3 protein. The table has 25,000 to 30,000 distinct CDR3 sequences, about a third seen once.

The TCR sequence derives from a donor aged 50 or older with non-small cell lung cancer. The chain recombines TRBV6-4 with TRBJ2-2, with a possible D match to TRBD1 (6 bases). This specimen was PBMCs, taken before or after stereotactic body radiation therapy (not recorded which). The CDR3 here is CASSQGTGELFF. The CDR3 DNA follows: TGTGCCAGCAGTCAGGGGACCGGGGAGCTGTTTTTT.